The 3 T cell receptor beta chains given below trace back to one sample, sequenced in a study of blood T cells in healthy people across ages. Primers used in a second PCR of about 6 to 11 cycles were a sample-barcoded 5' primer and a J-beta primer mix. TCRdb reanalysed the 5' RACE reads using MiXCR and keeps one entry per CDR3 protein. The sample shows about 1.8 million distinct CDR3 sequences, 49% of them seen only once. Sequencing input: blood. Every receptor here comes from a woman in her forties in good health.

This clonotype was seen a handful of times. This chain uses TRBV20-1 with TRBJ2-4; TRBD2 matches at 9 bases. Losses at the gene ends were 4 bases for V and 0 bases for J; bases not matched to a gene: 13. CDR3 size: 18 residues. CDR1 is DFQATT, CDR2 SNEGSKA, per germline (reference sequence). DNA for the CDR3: TGCAGTGCTACTCCGATTAGCGGGGGAACTGGAGCCAAAAACATTCAGTACTTC. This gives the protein CSATPISGGTGAKNIQYF.

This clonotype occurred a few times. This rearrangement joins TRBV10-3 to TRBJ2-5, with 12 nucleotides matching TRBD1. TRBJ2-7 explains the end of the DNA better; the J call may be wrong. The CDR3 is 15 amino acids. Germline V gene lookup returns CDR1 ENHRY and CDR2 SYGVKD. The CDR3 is CAISPGQGAAYEQYF. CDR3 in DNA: TGTGCCATCAGTCCGGGACAGGGGGCCGCTTACGAGCAGTACTTC.

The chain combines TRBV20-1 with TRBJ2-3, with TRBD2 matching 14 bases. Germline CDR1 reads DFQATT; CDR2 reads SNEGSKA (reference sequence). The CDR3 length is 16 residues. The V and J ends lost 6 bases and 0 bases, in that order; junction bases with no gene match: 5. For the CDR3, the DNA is TGCAGTGCGGGACTAGCGGGAGATATAAGCACAGATACGCAGTATTTT. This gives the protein CSAGLAGDISTDTQYF.